What follows are 21 T cell receptor beta chains derived from one specimen sequenced in a study of cytomegalovirus exposure and HLA in healthy donors. The PCR made use of 60 Vbeta and 13 Jbeta primers. TCRdb's copy holds only in-frame clones and misses some; the assay was immunoSEQ multiplex PCR. The sample consists of tens of thousands of clones, about 84% of them appearing once. The sequenced material came from PBMCs. The receptors were sampled from a male donor in good health and CMV-seronegative.

This chain joins TRBV7-2 and TRBJ1-1, with 7 bases lining up with TRBD1. This CDR3 is 13 amino acids long. V lost 5 bases and J lost 1; bases outside the gene matches: 1. CDR1 and CDR2 from the germline V gene are SGHTA and FQGNSA. CDR3 sequence: CASSRQGNTEAFF. The DNA of the CDR3 is TGTGCCAGCAGCCGACAGGGGAACACTGAAGCTTTCTTT.

The gene calls are TRBV10-3 and TRBJ2-7; tentative D call: TRBD1 (6 bases). Germline assignment: CDR1 ENHRY and CDR2 SYGVKD. Trimming removed 7 bases from V and 6 bases from J, with 16 bases in between. The CDR3 runs 13 residues. CDR3 loop: CAIKAGAPGEQYF. DNA for the CDR3: TGTGCCATCAAAGCAGGGGCCCCGGGCGAGCAGTACTTC.

The rearrangement uses TRBV7-2 and TRBJ1-1; D gene unclear. Per the germline V gene, CDR1 is SGHTA and CDR2 is FQGNSA. V was shortened by 2 bases and J by 10 bases, with 20 bases between the two germline ends. CDR3 length: 15 residues. The CDR3 loop is CASSLFGLGGTAAFF. CDR3 nucleotides: TGTGCCAGCAGCTTATTCGGTCTGGGAGGCACGGCAGCTTTCTTT.

CDR3 amino acids: CASSAGQGGRYSNQPQHF. The CDR3 DNA is TGTGCCAGTAGTGCCGGACAGGGGGGGAGATATAGCAATCAGCCCCAGCATTTT. V gene TRBV19 combines with J gene TRBJ1-5, with 10 bases identical to TRBD1. This CDR3 contains 18 residues. Per the germline V gene, CDR1 is LNHDA and CDR2 is SQIVND (reference sequence). The ends lost 5 bases at V and 0 bases at J; junction bases unmatched: 10.

This chain links TRBV5-1 with TRBJ2-3; TRBD2 matches at 8 bases. The trim removed 4 bases at V and 0 bases at J, leaving 7 bases unmatched. Germline CDR1 SGHRS, CDR2 YFSETQ. The CDR3 is 16 residues long. The CDR3 is CASSPRGGPSTDTQYF. CDR3 nucleotides: TGCGCCAGCAGCCCCCGGGGGGGGCCCAGCACAGATACGCAGTATTTT.

The chain recombines TRBV2 with TRBJ1-2, with 7 bases lining up with TRBD1. Germline V gene lookup returns CDR1 SNHLY and CDR2 FYNNEI. Unmatched junction bases numbered 9, after V lost 1 base and J lost 10 bases. There are 14 residues in the CDR3. The CDR3 nucleotides are TGTGCCAGCAGTGAAGACAGGGGAGCTTTTGTCTACACCTTC. Protein sequence: CASSEDRGAFVYTF.

The chain employs TRBV6-1 and TRBJ2-7, with D perhaps TRBD2 (5 bases). CDR1 and CDR2 (germline): MNHNS, SASEGT. The CDR3 spans 14 residues. Trimming stripped 1 base from V and 0 bases from J, with 7 bases between. CDR3: CASSEGRGSYEQYF. CDR3 coding DNA: TGTGCCAGCAGTGAAGGACGGGGCTCCTACGAGCAGTACTTC.

This clone was seen once. V usage is TRBV13 and J usage is TRBJ1-2; tentative D call: TRBD1 (5 bases). V lost 2 bases and J lost 5, with 9 bases in between. Germline CDR1 and CDR2: PRHDT and FYEKMQ (reference sequence). This CDR3 is 13 amino acids long. CDR3 protein: CASSLTGTYGYTF. CDR3 coding DNA: TGTGCCAGCAGCTTAACAGGAACATATGGCTACACCTTC. Full variable domain (remainder filled in from reference TRBV13 and TRBJ1-2): AAGVIQSPRHLIKEKRETATLKCYPIPRHDTVYWYQQGPGQDPQFLISFYEKMQSDKGSIPDRFSAQQFSDYHSELNMSSLELGDSALYFCASSLTGTYGYTFGSGTRLTVV.

The rearrangement uses TRBV7-8 and TRBJ2-2; TRBD2 agrees at 13 bases. Germline CDR1 SGHVS, CDR2 FQNEAQ. V lost 2 bases to trimming and J lost 3 bases; unmatched junction nucleotides: 3. The CDR3 contains 17 residues. CDR3 amino acids: CASSLKTSGGYTGELFF. In nucleotides, the CDR3 is TGTGCCAGCAGCTTAAAGACTAGCGGGGGGTACACCGGGGAGCTGTTTTTT.

The CDR3 nucleotides are TGTGCCATCAGAACCGCCTCAGGGGATCGAACTGAAGCTTTCTTT. It encodes CAIRTASGDRTEAFF. The rearrangement joins TRBV10-3 to TRBJ1-1; the D gene is possibly TRBD1 (6 bases). Trimming removed 6 bases at V and 5 bases at J, with 19 bases between. The germline CDR1 and CDR2 sequences are ENHRY and SYGVKD. The CDR3 length is 15 residues.

The chain couples TRBV7-3 to TRBJ2-2; TRBD2 aligns across 10 bases. The CDR3 has 16 amino acids. The ends lost 1 base at V and 7 bases at J; junction bases unmatched: 6. Germline assignment: CDR1 SGHTA and CDR2 FQGTGA. This CDR3 is CASSLSLAGVGGELFF. The CDR3 DNA sequence: TGTGCCAGCAGCTTAAGTCTAGCGGGGGTCGGCGGGGAGCTGTTTTTT.

This chain connects TRBV15 to TRBJ1-1; no firm D call. Looked up from germline, CDR1 is LNHNV and CDR2 is YYDKDF (reference sequence). The CDR3 covers 16 residues. Deletions cut 0 bases from V and 0 bases from J, with 11 bases between. The CDR3: CATSRDYESMNTEAFF. As DNA, the CDR3 is TGTGCCACCAGCAGAGATTATGAGTCCATGAACACTGAAGCTTTCTTT.

CDR3 sequence: CASRSDRETEAFF. CDR3 nucleotide sequence: TGTGCCAGCAGATCCGACAGGGAGACTGAAGCTTTCTTT. The chain joins TRBV7-2 to TRBJ1-1, with TRBD1 matching 7 bases. CDR1 is SGHTA, CDR2 FQGNSA, per germline. The CDR3 contains 13 residues. V trimming: 6 bases; J trimming: 5 bases; junction bases outside the gene matches: 6.

This rearrangement joins TRBV5-6 to TRBJ1-2, with 8 bases aligning to TRBD1. This CDR3 region has 15 residues. V shed 4 bases, J shed 7 bases, and the junction held 12 bases outside the gene matches. Looked up from germline, CDR1 is SGHDT and CDR2 is YYEEEE. Here the CDR3 reads CASSTRDRHPGGYTF. The CDR3 DNA follows: TGTGCCAGCAGCACCAGGGACAGGCACCCGGGTGGCTACACCTTC.

The chain combines TRBV7-3 with TRBJ2-1; 8 bases line up with TRBD2. CDR3 length: 16 amino acids. Germline V gene data show CDR1 as SGHTA and CDR2 as FQGTGA. The trim removed 2 bases at V and 7 bases at J, leaving 10 bases unmatched. The chain's CDR3 is CASSLGGGGNRNEQFF. The DNA of the CDR3 is TGTGCCAGCAGCTTAGGAGGCGGGGGGAATCGGAATGAGCAGTTCTTC.

The chain joins TRBV5-4 to TRBJ2-3, with TRBD2 matching 10 bases. Germline-derived CDR1 and CDR2 are SGHNT and YYREEE (reference sequence). The CDR3 is 15 residues long. The trim removed 4 bases at V and 3 bases at J, leaving 5 bases unmatched. The CDR3 DNA is TGTGCCAGCAGCGCCCCTAGCGGGAGTACAGATACGCAGTATTTT. It specifies CASSAPSGSTDTQYF.

This sequence joins TRBV5-6 and TRBJ1-2; 8 bases match TRBD1. This CDR3 spans 15 amino acids. Germline loops: CDR1 SGHDT, CDR2 YYEEEE. With 6 bases clipped from V and 4 bases from J, the junction kept 11 bases outside the gene matches. The CDR3 spells CASTSRTGSPYGYTF. The CDR3 nucleotides read TGTGCCAGCACCTCCAGGACAGGGAGTCCCTATGGCTACACCTTC. The whole variable domain, remainder taken from reference TRBV5-6 and TRBJ1-2, is DAGVTQSPTHLIKTRGQQVTLRCSPKSGHDTVSWYQQALGQGPQFIFQYYEEEERQRGNFPDRFSGHQFPNYSSELNVNALLLGDSALYLCASTSRTGSPYGYTFGSGTRLTVV.

The rearrangement joins TRBV29-1 to TRBJ1-1; 9 positions match TRBD1. The CDR3 is 10 residues long. The V and J ends lost 6 bases and 8 bases, in that order; junction bases with no gene match: 1. The germline CDR1 and CDR2 sequences are SQVTM and ANQGSEA. CDR3 DNA sequence: TGCAGCGTAGGGACAGGGGAAGCTTTCTTT. Translating gives CSVGTGEAFF.

The chain carries TRBV6-1 and TRBJ2-7, with unresolved D. The CDR3 totals 13 residues. Trimming cost V 1 base and J 4 bases, with 8 bases left between them. Germline V gene data show CDR1 as MNHNS and CDR2 as SASEGT. CDR3 protein: CASSEGAFYEQYF. DNA for the CDR3: TGTGCCAGCAGTGAAGGGGCTTTTTACGAGCAGTACTTC.

This clone was counted only a few times. The chain recombines TRBV5-8 with TRBJ1-1, with TRBD1 identical over 12 bases. Germline CDR1 and CDR2: SGHTS and YDEGEE. The CDR3 sequence is 16 residues long. The junction had 7 bases not matched to a gene; V was cut back by 4 bases and J by 3 bases. In nucleotides, the CDR3 is TGTGCCAGCAGCCTCCCCGGGGACAGGGGGCACACTGAAGCTTTCTTT. Amino acids: CASSLPGDRGHTEAFF.

The chain combines TRBV2 with TRBJ1-1; D not certain. V was pared by 6 bases and J by 8 bases, with 10 bases between. CDR3 length equals 11 residues. Germline loops: CDR1 SNHLY, CDR2 FYNNEI. The CDR3 nucleotides read TGTGCCAGCAGCCGCAGAAACGAAGCTTTCTTT. The encoded protein is CASSRRNEAFF.